The 23 T cell receptor beta chains below were found in one sample sequenced in a study of blood T cell repertoires in COVID-19. TCRdb's copy holds only in-frame clones and misses some; the assay was immunoSEQ multiplex PCR. The sample holds around 130,000 clones, around three quarters seen once. Sequencing used peripheral blood. These receptors all come from a human donor in a cohort sampled during active COVID-19.

The chain has TRBV5-1 and TRBJ1-1; 8 nucleotides match TRBD1. The J segment lost 1 base and the V segment lost 0 bases, leaving 5 bases of the junction unmatched. CDR3 length equals 16 residues. Germline CDR1 SGHRS, CDR2 YFSETQ. The CDR3 bases are TGCGCCAGCAGCTTGGTTAGGGGACAGGCGAACACTGAAGCTTTCTTT. It is translated as CASSLVRGQANTEAFF.

The chain employs TRBV6-1 and TRBJ1-1; the D is unclear. The CDR3 loop spans 13 amino acids. V dropped 3 bases and J dropped 1 base, with 6 bases sitting between them. From germline, CDR1 is MNHNS and CDR2 SASEGT. The CDR3 bases are TGTGCCAGCAGTGATTTAGAGAACACTGAAGCTTTCTTT. Its translation: CASSDLENTEAFF.

Concerning this clone: The sample carries other DNA sequences with the same CDR3. V and J are TRBV2 and TRBJ2-1; 8 nucleotides match TRBD2. The CDR3 consists of 15 residues. Germline V gene lookup returns CDR1 SNHLY and CDR2 FYNNEI. Trimming removed 6 bases from V and 7 bases from J; junction bases left unmatched: 11. CDR3 bases: TGTGCCAGCAGGGCGGCCGGGGGGGCGGGGAATGAGCAGTTCTTC. Translated, it gives CASRAAGGAGNEQFF. Complete variable domain (other parts from reference TRBV2 and TRBJ2-1): EPEVTQTPSHQVTQMGQEVILRCVPISNHLYFYWYRQILGQKVEFLVSFYNNEISEKSEIFDDQFSVERPDGSNFTLKIRSTKLEDSAMYFCASRAAGGAGNEQFFGPGTRLTVL.

The chain combines TRBV30 with TRBJ2-1, with D possibly being TRBD1 (7 bases). Per germline, CDR1 GTSNPN and CDR2 SVGIG (reference sequence). V lost 0 bases, J lost 6 bases, and 15 bases lay in between. This CDR3 region has 15 residues. The CDR3: CAWSVPRGVFNEQFF. CDR3 bases: TGTGCCTGGAGTGTACCCAGGGGGGTTTTCAATGAGCAGTTCTTC.

V and J are TRBV11-2 and TRBJ1-6; D not certain. CDR1 and CDR2 (germline): SGHAT, FQNNGV. The CDR3 extends over 18 amino acids. Between the trimmed V and J ends, which lost 4 bases and 1 base, there was a span of 17 bases. In nucleotides, the CDR3 is TGTGCCAGCAGCTCTTTGCCGGGGTTAGGGTCCTATAATTCACCCCTCCACTTT. It yields the protein CASSSLPGLGSYNSPLHF.

This clone was recorded a few times. J is TRBJ2-1 and V is TRBV3-1 (or the pseudogene TRBV3-2); 11 bases fit TRBD2. This CDR3 comprises 15 residues. CDR1 is LGHDT, CDR2 YNNKEL, per germline (reference sequence). The J segment lost 9 bases and the V segment lost 5 bases, leaving 9 bases of the junction unmatched. The CDR3 sequence: CASSSGTSGLGEQFF. The CDR3 DNA follows: TGTGCCAGCAGCTCCGGGACTAGCGGCCTGGGTGAGCAGTTCTTC.

V and J are TRBV28 and TRBJ2-7, with TRBD1 matching over 12 bases. The CDR3 runs to 14 residues. Losses at the gene ends were 6 bases for V and 7 bases for J; bases not matched to a gene: 7. The germline V gene encodes CDR1 MDHEN and CDR2 SYDVKM. The CDR3 DNA is TGTGCCAGCAGCGGGACAGGGGGCTTGCGTGAGCAGTACTTC. This sequence encodes CASSGTGGLREQYF. Drawing the rest from reference TRBV28 and TRBJ2-7, the complete variable domain is DVKVTQSSRYLVKRTGEKVFLECVQDMDHENMFWYRQDPGLGLRLIYFSYDVKMKEKGDIPEGYSVSREKKERFSLILESASTNQTSMYLCASSGTGGLREQYFGPGTRLTVT.

Remarks on this clone: This specimen includes other DNA sequences encoding the same CDR3. The chain uses TRBV5-6 and TRBJ2-2, with 8 bases lining up with TRBD1. The germline V gene has CDR1 SGHDT and CDR2 YYEEEE. V dropped 2 bases and J dropped 1; count of bases not matched to a gene: 1. The CDR3 consists of 15 residues. DNA of the CDR3: TGTGCCAGCAGCTTCGGGACAGGGAACACCGGGGAGCTGTTTTTT. The encoded protein is CASSFGTGNTGELFF.

V gene TRBV7-9 combines with J gene TRBJ1-4, with D possibly matching TRBD1 (6 bases). V was clipped by 5 bases and J by 8 bases, with 18 bases between them. The length of the CDR3 is 15 residues. Germline V gene data show CDR1 as SEHNR and CDR2 as FQNEAQ (reference sequence). CDR3 sequence: CASSTRMGAGEKLFF. DNA of the CDR3: TGTGCCAGCAGCACCCGAATGGGGGCAGGAGAAAAACTGTTTTTT.

The gene calls are TRBV6-5 and TRBJ1-5; a weak D match, TRBD1 (6 bases). Trimming removed 6 bases from V and 5 bases from J, with 11 bases in between. The CDR3 runs to 13 residues. Germline V gene lookup returns CDR1 MNHEY and CDR2 SVGAGI. The CDR3 coding sequence is TGTGCCAGCAGCCCCGACAGGCATCAGCCCCAGCATTTT. Its protein product is CASSPDRHQPQHF.

The chain is built from TRBV28 and TRBJ2-7; no reliable D call. The CDR3 totals 12 residues. Germline-derived CDR1 and CDR2 are MDHEN and SYDVKM. Trimming stripped 0 bases from V and 6 bases from J, with 6 bases between. Here the CDR3 DNA reads TGTGCCAGCAGTTTATGGCGTAGCGAGCAGTACTTC. This translates into CASSLWRSEQYF.

V is TRBV15 and J is TRBJ2-5; 7 bases fit TRBD2. CDR3 length: 17 amino acids. The V gene end was trimmed by 8 bases and the J gene end by 4 bases; junction bases not matched to a gene: 19. CDR1 and CDR2 (germline): LNHNV, YYDKDF (reference sequence). CDR3 in DNA: TGTGCCACCCGGGGGGTGGCGGGGACGAGGGGAGGAGAGACCCAGTACTTC. Amino acid sequence: CATRGVAGTRGGETQYF.

V is TRBV6-6 and J is TRBJ2-7; 7 bases map to TRBD2. The CDR3 extends over 14 amino acids. V lost 5 bases, J lost 1 base, and 5 bases stayed unmatched. Germline assignment: CDR1 MNHNY and CDR2 SVGAGI (reference sequence). The CDR3 region has the DNA TGTGCCAGCAGTCCCTGGGGGGGTTCCTACGAGCAGTACTTC. Translated, it gives CASSPWGGSYEQYF.

The rearrangement links TRBV10-3 to TRBJ1-5; TRBD1 aligns across 8 bases. The junction had 6 bases not matched to a gene; V was cut back by 9 bases and J by 5 bases. Germline CDR1 ENHRY, CDR2 SYGVKD. This CDR3 region has 13 residues. CDR3: CAICQGADQPQHF. CDR3 coding DNA: TGTGCCATATGTCAGGGGGCTGATCAGCCCCAGCATTTT.

The rearrangement uses TRBV20-1 and TRBJ1-1, with 8 nucleotides matching TRBD1. Per germline, CDR1 DFQATT and CDR2 SNEGSKA (reference sequence). The CDR3 spans 13 residues. After removal of 3 bases from V and 10 bases from J, the junction contained 10 bases not matched to a gene. The CDR3 coding sequence is TGCAGTGCTAGTTTTGGGACAGGCAGGGGAGCTTTCTTT. It translates to CSASFGTGRGAFF.

The chain has TRBV27 and TRBJ2-7, with 9 positions matching TRBD1. The germline gives CDR1 MNHEY, CDR2 SMNVEV (reference sequence). Trimming removed 5 bases from V and 2 bases from J; junction bases left unmatched: 4. This CDR3 is 14 amino acids long. Written as DNA, the CDR3 is TGTGCCAGCAGTGGGACAGGGTCCCCCTACGAGCAGTACTTC. It yields the protein CASSGTGSPYEQYF.

The rearrangement links TRBV7-9 to TRBJ1-6; a possible D gene is TRBD1 (6 bases). The CDR3 has 14 residues. V dropped 4 bases and J dropped 9 bases, with 13 bases sitting between them. CDR1 and CDR2 (germline): SEHNR, FQNEAQ (reference sequence). CDR3 nucleotides: TGTGCCAGCAGCTCGGGACATAGGACTTCACCCCTCCACTTT. This gives the protein CASSSGHRTSPLHF.

The chain joins TRBV6-1 to TRBJ1-1; 9 nucleotides agree with TRBD1. Losses at the gene ends were 3 bases for V and 1 base for J; bases not matched to a gene: 3. This CDR3 region has 15 residues. In germline, CDR1 is MNHNS, CDR2 SASEGT. Written as DNA, the CDR3 is TGTGCCAGCAGTGAGGACAGGGGCCAGAACACTGAAGCTTTCTTT. Its protein product is CASSEDRGQNTEAFF.

This clone was picked up a small number of times. V usage is TRBV30 and J usage is TRBJ2-4; the match to TRBD2 covers 7 bases. CDR3 length: 15 amino acids. V lost 0 bases to trimming and J lost 1 base; unmatched junction nucleotides: 3. In germline, CDR1 is GTSNPN, CDR2 SVGIG (reference sequence). The CDR3 DNA follows: TGTGCCTGGAGTGTGGGGGGGTTCGCCAAAAACATTCAGTACTTC. This codes for CAWSVGGFAKNIQYF. Supplemented by reference TRBV30 and TRBJ2-4, the full variable domain reads SQTIHQWPATLVQPVGSPLSLECTVEGTSNPNLYWYRQAAGRGLQLLFYSVGIGQISSEVPQNLSASRPQDRQFILSSKKLLLSDSGFYLCAWSVGGFAKNIQYFGAGTRLSVL.

This clone has only a few counts. The rearrangement joins TRBV5-4 to TRBJ2-2, with D possibly matching TRBD2 (5 bases). This CDR3 has 13 residues. From germline, CDR1 is SGHNT and CDR2 YYREEE (reference sequence). V dropped 6 bases and J dropped 13 bases, with 19 bases sitting between them. CDR3 region: CASTSSEALGLFF. CDR3 bases: TGTGCCAGCACATCCTCGGAGGCCTTGGGGCTGTTTTTT.

The chain is built from TRBV5-4 and TRBJ2-1; maybe TRBD2 (7 bases). This CDR3 has 14 residues. Per germline, CDR1 SGHNT and CDR2 YYREEE (reference sequence). The V gene lost 4 bases and the J gene lost 3 bases, with 11 bases spanning the gap. This chain's CDR3 is CASSPGGYYNEQFF. The CDR3 DNA follows: TGTGCCAGCAGCCCGGGGGGCTACTACAATGAGCAGTTCTTC. Using reference TRBV5-4 and TRBJ2-1 for the parts outside the CDR3, the full variable domain is ETGVTQSPTHLIKTRGQQVTLRCSSQSGHNTVSWYQQALGQGPQFIFQYYREEENGRGNFPPRFSGLQFPNYSSELNVNALELDDSALYLCASSPGGYYNEQFFGPGTRLTVL.

This clone was recorded once. This sequence joins TRBV6-4 and TRBJ2-6; D is unresolved. V shed 5 bases and J shed 3 bases, with 17 bases lying between them. The CDR3 sequence is 17 residues long. Per germline, CDR1 MRHNA and CDR2 SNTAGT. Here the CDR3 reads CASSLTPSRGGANVLTF. The CDR3 coding sequence is TGTGCCAGCAGTCTTACGCCCTCCCGAGGTGGGGCCAACGTCCTGACTTTC.

This clone occurred a few times. An end of the junction does not agree with germline; a read error may underlie this. V is TRBV7-8 and J is TRBJ1-5; TRBD1 is a possible D gene (6 bases). Germline CDR1 and CDR2: SGHVS and FQNEAQ. The CDR3 is 15 amino acids. CDR3 in DNA: TGTGCCAGCACCTTAGAAAGGGGGAGCAATCAGCCCCAGCATTTT. This gives the protein CASTLERGSNQPQHF. Filled out from reference TRBV7-8 and TRBJ1-5, the complete variable domain reads GAGVSQSPRYKVAKRGQDVALRCDPISGHVSLFWYQQALGQGPEFLTYFQNEAQLDKSGLPSDRFFAERPEGSVSTLKIQRTQQEDSAVYLCASTLERGSNQPQHFGDGTRLSIL.